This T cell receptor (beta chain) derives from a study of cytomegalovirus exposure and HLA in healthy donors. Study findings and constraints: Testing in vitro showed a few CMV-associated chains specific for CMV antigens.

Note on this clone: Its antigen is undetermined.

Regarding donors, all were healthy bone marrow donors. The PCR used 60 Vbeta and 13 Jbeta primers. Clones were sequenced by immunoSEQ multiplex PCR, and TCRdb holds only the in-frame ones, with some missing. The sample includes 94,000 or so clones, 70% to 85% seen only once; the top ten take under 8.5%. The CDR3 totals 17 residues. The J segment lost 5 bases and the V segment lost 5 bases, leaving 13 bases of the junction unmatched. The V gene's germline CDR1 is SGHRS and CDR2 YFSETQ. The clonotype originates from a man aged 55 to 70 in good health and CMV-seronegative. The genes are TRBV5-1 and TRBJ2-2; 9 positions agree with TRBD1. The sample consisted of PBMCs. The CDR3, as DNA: TGCGCCAGCAGTTTTAGCACCGGGACAGGGAGTACCGGGGAGCTGTTTTTT. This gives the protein CASSFSTGTGSTGELFF.